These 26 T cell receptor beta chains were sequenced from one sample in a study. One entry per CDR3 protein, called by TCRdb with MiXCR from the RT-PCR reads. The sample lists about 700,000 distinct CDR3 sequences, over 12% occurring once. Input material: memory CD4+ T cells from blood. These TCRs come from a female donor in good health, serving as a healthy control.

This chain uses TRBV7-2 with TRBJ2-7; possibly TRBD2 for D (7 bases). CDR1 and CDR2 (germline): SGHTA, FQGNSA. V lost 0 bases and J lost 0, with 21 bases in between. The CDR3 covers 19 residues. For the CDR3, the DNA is TGTGCCAGCAGCTTAGCCCCCCCCCCTAGCGCGGGGGCCTCCTACGAGCAGTACTTC. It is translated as CASSLAPPPSAGASYEQYF.

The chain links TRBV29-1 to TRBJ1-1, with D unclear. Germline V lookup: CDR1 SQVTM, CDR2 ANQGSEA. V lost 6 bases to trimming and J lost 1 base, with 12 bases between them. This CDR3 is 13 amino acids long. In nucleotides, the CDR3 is TGCAGCGTCGACCCGACGGGGAACACTGAAGCTTTCTTT. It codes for CSVDPTGNTEAFF.

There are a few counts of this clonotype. Written as DNA, the CDR3 is TGTGCCAGCTCACCAGGAGCAGGGTACTCCTACGAGCAGTACTTC. Translation gives CASSPGAGYSYEQYF. J is TRBJ2-7 and V is TRBV18; possible D gene TRBD1, 5 bases. Trimming left V 2 bases short and J 0 bases short, with 11 bases between. This CDR3 is built from 15 residues. The germline V gene has CDR1 KGHSH and CDR2 LQKENI.

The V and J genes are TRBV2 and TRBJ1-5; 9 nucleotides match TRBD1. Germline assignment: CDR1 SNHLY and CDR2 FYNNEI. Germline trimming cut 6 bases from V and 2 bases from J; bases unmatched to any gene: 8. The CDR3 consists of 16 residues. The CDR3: CASRPHRGRGNQPQHF. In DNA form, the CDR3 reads TGTGCCAGCAGACCCCACAGGGGGCGCGGCAATCAGCCCCAGCATTTT.

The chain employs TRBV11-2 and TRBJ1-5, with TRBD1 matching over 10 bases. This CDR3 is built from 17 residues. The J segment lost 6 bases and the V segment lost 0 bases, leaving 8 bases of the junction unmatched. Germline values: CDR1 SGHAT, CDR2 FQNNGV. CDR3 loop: CASSLDSIWDRGQPQHF. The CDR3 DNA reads TGTGCCAGCAGCTTAGATAGTATTTGGGACAGGGGTCAGCCCCAGCATTTT. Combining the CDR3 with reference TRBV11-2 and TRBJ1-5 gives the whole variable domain EAGVAQSPRYKIIEKRQSVAFWCNPISGHATLYWYQQILGQGPKLLIQFQNNGVVDDSQLPKDRFSAERLKGVDSTLKIQPAKLEDSAVYLCASSLDSIWDRGQPQHFGDGTRLSIL.

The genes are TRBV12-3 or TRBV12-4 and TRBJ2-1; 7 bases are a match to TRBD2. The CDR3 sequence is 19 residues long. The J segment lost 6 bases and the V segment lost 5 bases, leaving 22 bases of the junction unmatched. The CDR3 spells CASSQRRASLAGVSNEQFF. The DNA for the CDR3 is TGTGCCAGCAGTCAGCGCCGCGCCTCCTTGGCGGGAGTATCCAATGAGCAGTTCTTC.

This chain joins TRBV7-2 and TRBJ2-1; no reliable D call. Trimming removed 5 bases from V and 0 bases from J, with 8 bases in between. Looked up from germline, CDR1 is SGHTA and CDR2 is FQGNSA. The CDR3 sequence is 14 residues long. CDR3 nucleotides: TGTGCCAGCAGCACTTCAAGCTCCTACAATGAGCAGTTCTTC. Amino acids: CASSTSSSYNEQFF.

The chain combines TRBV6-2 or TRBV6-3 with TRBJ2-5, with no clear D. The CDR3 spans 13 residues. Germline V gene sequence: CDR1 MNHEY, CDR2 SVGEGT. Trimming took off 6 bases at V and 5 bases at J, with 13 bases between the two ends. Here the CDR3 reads CASRVDWLETQYF. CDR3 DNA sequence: TGTGCCAGCAGGGTAGACTGGTTGGAGACCCAGTACTTC.

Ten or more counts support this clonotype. CDR3 sequence: CASSLLGDTEAFF. CDR3 bases: TGTGCCAGCTCCCTCCTGGGGGACACTGAAGCTTTCTTT. The J gene is TRBJ1-1, the V gene TRBV12-3 or TRBV12-4, with D possibly TRBD1 on 5 matching bases. The CDR3 covers 13 residues. The V gene lost 8 bases and the J gene lost 3 bases, with 13 bases spanning the gap.

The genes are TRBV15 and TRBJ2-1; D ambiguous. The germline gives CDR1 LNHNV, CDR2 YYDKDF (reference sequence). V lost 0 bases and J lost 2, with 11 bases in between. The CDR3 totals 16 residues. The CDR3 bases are TGTGCCACCAGCAGAGATCTTGGCGCCCCCTACAATGAGCAGTTCTTC. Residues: CATSRDLGAPYNEQFF.

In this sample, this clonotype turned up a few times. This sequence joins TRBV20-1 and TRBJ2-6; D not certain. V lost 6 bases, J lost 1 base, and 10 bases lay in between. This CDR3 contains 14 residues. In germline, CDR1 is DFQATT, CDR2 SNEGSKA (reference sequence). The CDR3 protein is CSATRTSGANVLTF. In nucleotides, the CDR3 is TGCAGTGCCACCCGTACTTCTGGGGCCAACGTCCTGACTTTC.

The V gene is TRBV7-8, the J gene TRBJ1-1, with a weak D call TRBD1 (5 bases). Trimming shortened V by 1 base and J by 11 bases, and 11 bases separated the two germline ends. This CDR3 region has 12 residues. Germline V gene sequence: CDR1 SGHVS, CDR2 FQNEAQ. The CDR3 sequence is CASSLETVNAFF. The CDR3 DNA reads TGTGCCAGCAGCTTAGAGACAGTGAATGCTTTCTTT.

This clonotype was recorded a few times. CDR3 sequence reads: CSVEEPPGDGEKLFF. The DNA of the CDR3 is TGCAGCGTTGAAGAGCCCCCTGGGGATGGTGAAAAACTGTTTTTT. The rearrangement joins TRBV29-1 to TRBJ1-4; D not resolved. The CDR3 runs 15 residues. Germline V gives CDR1 SQVTM, CDR2 ANQGSEA. Trimming removed 0 bases at V and 7 bases at J, with 15 bases between.

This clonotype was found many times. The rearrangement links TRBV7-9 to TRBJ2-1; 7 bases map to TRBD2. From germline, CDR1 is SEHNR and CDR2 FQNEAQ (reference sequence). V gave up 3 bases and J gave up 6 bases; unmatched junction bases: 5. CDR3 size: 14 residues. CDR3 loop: CASSFTSALNEQFF. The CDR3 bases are TGTGCCAGCAGCTTCACTAGCGCCCTCAATGAGCAGTTCTTC.

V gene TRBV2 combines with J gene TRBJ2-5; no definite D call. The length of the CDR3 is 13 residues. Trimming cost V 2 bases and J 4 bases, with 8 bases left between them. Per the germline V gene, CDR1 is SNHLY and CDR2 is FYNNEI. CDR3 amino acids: CASSELEIETQYF. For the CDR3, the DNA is TGTGCCAGCAGTGAATTGGAGATAGAGACCCAGTACTTC.

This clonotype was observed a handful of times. The CDR3 bases are TGCAGTGCTAGGCGATCCGGGGGGTTTAACTATGGCTACACCTTC. Its protein product is CSARRSGGFNYGYTF. This rearrangement joins TRBV20-1 to TRBJ1-2, with D possibly TRBD1 on 5 matching bases. Germline V gene data show CDR1 as DFQATT and CDR2 as SNEGSKA (reference sequence). Trimming cost V 3 bases and J 1 base, with 15 bases left between them. The CDR3 spans 15 residues.

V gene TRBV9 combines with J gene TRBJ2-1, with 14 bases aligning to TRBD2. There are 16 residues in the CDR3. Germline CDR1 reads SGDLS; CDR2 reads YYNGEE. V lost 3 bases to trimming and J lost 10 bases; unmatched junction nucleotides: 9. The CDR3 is CASSAVGGLAGVEQFF. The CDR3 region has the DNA TGTGCCAGCAGCGCGGTAGGGGGACTAGCGGGAGTAGAGCAGTTCTTC.

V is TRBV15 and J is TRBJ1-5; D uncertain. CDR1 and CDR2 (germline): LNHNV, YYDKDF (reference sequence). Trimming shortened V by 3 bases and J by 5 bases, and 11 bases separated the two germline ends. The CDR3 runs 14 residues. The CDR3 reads CATSRDGSYQPQHF. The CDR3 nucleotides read TGTGCCACCAGCAGGGACGGCTCCTATCAGCCCCAGCATTTT.

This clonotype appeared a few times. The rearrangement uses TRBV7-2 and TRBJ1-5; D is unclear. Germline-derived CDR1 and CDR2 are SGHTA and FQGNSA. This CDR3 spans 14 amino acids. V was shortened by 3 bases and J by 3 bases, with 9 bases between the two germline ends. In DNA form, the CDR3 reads TGTGCCAGCAGCTTTGGAAGGGCCAATCAGCCCCAGCATTTT. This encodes CASSFGRANQPQHF.

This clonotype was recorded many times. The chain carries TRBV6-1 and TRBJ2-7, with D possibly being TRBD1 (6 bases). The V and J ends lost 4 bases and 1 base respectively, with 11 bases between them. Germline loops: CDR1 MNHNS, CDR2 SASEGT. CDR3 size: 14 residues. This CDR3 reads CASSGWDKSYEQYF. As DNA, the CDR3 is TGTGCCAGCAGTGGATGGGACAAGTCCTACGAGCAGTACTTC.

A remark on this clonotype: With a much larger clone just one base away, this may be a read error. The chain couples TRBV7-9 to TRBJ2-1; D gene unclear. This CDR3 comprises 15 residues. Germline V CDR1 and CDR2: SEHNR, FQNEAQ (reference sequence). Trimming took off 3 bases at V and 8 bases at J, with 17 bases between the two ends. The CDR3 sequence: CASSFDGSGFDEQFF. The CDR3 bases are TGTGCCAGCAGCTTTGACGGCAGTGGGTTTGATGAGCAGTTCTTC.

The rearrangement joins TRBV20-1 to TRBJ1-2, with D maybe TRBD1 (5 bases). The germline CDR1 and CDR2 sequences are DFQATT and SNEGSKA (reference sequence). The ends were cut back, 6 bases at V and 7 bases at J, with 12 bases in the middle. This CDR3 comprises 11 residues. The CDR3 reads CSAYPGGGYTF. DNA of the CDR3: TGCAGTGCATACCCCGGGGGTGGCTACACCTTC.

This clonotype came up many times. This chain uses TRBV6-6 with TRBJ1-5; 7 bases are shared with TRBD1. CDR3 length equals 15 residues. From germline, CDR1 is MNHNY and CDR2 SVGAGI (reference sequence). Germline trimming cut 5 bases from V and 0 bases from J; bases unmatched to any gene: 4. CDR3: CASSTGVYSNQPQHF. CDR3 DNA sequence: TGTGCCAGCAGTACAGGGGTCTATAGCAATCAGCCCCAGCATTTT.

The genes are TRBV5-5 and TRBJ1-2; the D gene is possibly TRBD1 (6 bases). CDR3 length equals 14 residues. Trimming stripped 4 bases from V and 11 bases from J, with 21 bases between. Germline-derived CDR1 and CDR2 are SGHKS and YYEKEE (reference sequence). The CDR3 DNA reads TGTGCCAGCAGCGCGTCCGGGGGGGCGGTAGGATACACCTTC. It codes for CASSASGGAVGYTF.

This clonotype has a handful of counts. CDR3 nucleotides: TGCGCCAGCAGCTTGGACGTGGGGGGACGGAACTATGGCTACACCTTC. It is translated as CASSLDVGGRNYGYTF. The rearrangement links TRBV5-1 to TRBJ1-2; possible D gene TRBD1, 5 bases. Germline lookup yields CDR1 SGHRS and CDR2 YFSETQ. V lost 0 bases and J 2 bases, leaving 14 bases between the germline ends. The CDR3 length is 16 residues.

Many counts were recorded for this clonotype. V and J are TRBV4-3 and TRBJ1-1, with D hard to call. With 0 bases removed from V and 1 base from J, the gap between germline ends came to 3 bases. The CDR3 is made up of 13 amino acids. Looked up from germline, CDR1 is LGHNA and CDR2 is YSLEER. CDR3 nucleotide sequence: TGCGCCAGCAGCCAAGACAGGAACACTGAAGCTTTCTTT. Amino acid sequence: CASSQDRNTEAFF.